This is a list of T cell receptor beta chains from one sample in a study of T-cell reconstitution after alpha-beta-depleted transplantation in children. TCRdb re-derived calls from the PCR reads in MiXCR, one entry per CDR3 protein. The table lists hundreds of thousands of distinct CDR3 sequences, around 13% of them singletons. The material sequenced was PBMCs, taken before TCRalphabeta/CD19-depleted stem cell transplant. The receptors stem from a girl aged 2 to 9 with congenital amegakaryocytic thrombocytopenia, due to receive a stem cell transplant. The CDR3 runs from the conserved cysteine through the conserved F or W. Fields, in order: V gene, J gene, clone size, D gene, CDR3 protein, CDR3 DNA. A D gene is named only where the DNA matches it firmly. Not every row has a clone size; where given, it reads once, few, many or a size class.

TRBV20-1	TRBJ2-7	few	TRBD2	CSAGLAGSIEQYF	TGCAGTGCCGGACTAGCGGGATCGATCGAGCAGTACTTC
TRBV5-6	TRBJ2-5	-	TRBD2	CASSQGWGSEALAGEETQYF	TGTGCCAGCAGTCAGGGCTGGGGTTCCGAGGCCCTAGCGGGAGAAGAGACCCAGTACTTC
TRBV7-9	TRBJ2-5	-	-	CASSLQVGQETQYF	TGTGCCAGCAGCTTACAGGTCGGGCAAGAGACCCAGTACTTC
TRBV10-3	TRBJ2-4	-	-	CAISESGFAGLNIQYF	TGTGCCATCAGTGAGTCGGGCTTTGCGGGACTAAACATTCAGTACTTC
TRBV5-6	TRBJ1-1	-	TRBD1	CASSFLPGTGDTEAFF	TGTGCCAGCAGCTTCCTCCCCGGGACAGGGGACACTGAAGCTTTCTTT
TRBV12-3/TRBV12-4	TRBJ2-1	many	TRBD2	CASSWRTSGRAGNEQFF	TGTGCCAGCAGTTGGCGGACTAGCGGGAGGGCGGGCAATGAGCAGTTCTTC
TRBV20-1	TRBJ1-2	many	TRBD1	CSARDQIGTGANYGYTF	TGCAGTGCTAGAGATCAAATCGGAACAGGGGCTAACTATGGCTACACCTTC
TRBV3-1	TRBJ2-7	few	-	CASSPASNYEQYF	TGTGCCAGCAGCCCTGCGTCAAACTACGAGCAGTACTTC
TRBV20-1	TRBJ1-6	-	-	CSATSGTVGSPLHF	TGCAGTGCTACCTCCGGGACGGTAGGATCACCCCTCCACTTT
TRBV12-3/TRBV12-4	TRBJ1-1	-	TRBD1	CASSPHGTGDSEAFF	TGTGCCAGCAGCCCACACGGGACAGGGGACTCTGAAGCTTTCTTT
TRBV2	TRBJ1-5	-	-	CASSEAPPFELSNQPQHF	TGTGCCAGCAGTGAGGCCCCACCCTTTGAACTTAGCAATCAGCCCCAGCATTTT
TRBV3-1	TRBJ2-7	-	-	CASSRRDSAYEQYF	TGTGCCAGCAGCCGACGCGACAGCGCCTACGAGCAGTACTTC
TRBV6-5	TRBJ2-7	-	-	CASSLLQGFDEQYF	TGTGCCAGCAGTTTATTACAGGGTTTCGACGAGCAGTACTTC
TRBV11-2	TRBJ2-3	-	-	CATRFGEVDSTDTQYF	TGTGCCACCAGGTTTGGGGAGGTTGATAGCACAGATACGCAGTATTTT
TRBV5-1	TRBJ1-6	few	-	CASSLQGQSPLHF	TGCGCCAGCAGCTTGCAGGGGCAATCACCCCTCCACTTT
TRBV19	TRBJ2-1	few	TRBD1	CASTSPTGMNEQFF	TGTGCCAGTACCTCCCCGACAGGGATGAATGAGCAGTTCTTC
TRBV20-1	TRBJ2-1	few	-	CSAWTVEQFF	TGCAGTGCTTGGACGGTGGAACAGTTCTTC
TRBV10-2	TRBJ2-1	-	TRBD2	CASKGEGANNEQFF	TGCGCCAGCAAAGGGGAGGGAGCGAACAATGAGCAGTTCTTC
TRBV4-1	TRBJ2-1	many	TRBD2	CASSLTGTSLGNEQFF	TGCGCCAGCAGCCTAACAGGGACTAGCCTAGGCAATGAGCAGTTCTTC
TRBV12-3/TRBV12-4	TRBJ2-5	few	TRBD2	CASSLGGGHEETQYF	TGTGCCAGCAGTTTAGGCGGGGGGCATGAAGAGACCCAGTACTTC
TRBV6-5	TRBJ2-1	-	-	CASSYSRASYNEQFF	TGTGCCAGCAGTTACTCGCGGGCCTCCTACAATGAGCAGTTCTTC
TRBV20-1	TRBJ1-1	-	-	CSARGYPLRYTEAFF	TGCAGTGCTAGAGGGTACCCCTTAAGGTACACTGAAGCTTTCTTT
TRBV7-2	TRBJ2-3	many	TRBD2	CASSLAGRLAVTDTQYF	TGTGCCAGCAGCTTAGCGGGCCGGCTAGCGGTCACAGATACGCAGTATTTT
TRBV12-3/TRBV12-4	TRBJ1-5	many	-	CASSFMENQPQHF	TGTGCCAGCAGTTTCATGGAGAATCAGCCCCAGCATTTT
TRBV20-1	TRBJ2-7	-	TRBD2	CSARDLAGGPGTYEQYF	TGCAGTGCTAGAGATCTAGCGGGAGGGCCGGGGACCTACGAGCAGTACTTC
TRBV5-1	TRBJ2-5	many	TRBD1	CASSMLGQLVGETQYF	TGCGCCAGCAGCATGCTGGGACAGCTGGTGGGAGAGACCCAGTACTTC
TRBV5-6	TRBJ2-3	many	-	CASSSGSGAQYF	TGTGCCAGCAGCTCGGGTTCGGGAGCGCAGTATTTT
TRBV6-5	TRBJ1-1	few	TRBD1	CASSYRDRATEAFF	TGTGCCAGCAGTTACCGGGACAGGGCCACTGAAGCTTTCTTT
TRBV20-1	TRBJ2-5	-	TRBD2	CSAPRPAGVGQETQYF	TGCAGTGCTCCGAGACCAGCGGGAGTAGGGCAAGAGACCCAGTACTTC
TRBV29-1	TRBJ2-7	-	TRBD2	CSVGRLGGSSYEQYF	TGCAGCGTTGGTCGGTTGGGCGGGAGCTCCTACGAGCAGTACTTC
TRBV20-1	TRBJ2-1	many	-	CSARFTGTEQFF	TGCAGTGCTAGATTCACAGGGACTGAGCAGTTCTTC
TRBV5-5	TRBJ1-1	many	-	CASSRTANEAFF	TGTGCCAGCAGTCGGACTGCAAATGAAGCTTTCTTT
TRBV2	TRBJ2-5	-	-	CASMRVETQYF	TGTGCCAGCATGAGGGTTGAGACCCAGTACTTC
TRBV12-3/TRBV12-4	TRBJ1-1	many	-	CASSLGAVNTEAFF	TGTGCCAGCAGTTTAGGGGCAGTGAACACTGAAGCTTTCTTT
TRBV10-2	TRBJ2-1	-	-	CASSEGSEQFF	TGCGCCAGCAGTGAGGGGTCTGAGCAGTTCTTC
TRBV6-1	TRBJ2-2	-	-	CASSRVQFTSNTGELFF	TGTGCCAGCAGCCGGGTGCAGTTTACGTCGAACACCGGGGAGCTGTTTTTT
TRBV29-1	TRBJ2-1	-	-	CSVEVADSYNEQFF	TGCAGCGTTGAAGTAGCGGATTCCTACAATGAGCAGTTCTTC
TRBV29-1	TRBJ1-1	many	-	CSARSATEAFF	TGCAGCGCCCGATCAGCCACTGAAGCTTTCTTT
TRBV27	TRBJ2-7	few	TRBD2	CASSLLRTSGGSYEQYF	TGTGCCAGCAGTTTACTCCGGACTAGCGGGGGTTCCTACGAGCAGTACTTC
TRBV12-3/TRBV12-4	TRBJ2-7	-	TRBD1	CASSLFWTGTYEQYF	TGTGCCAGCAGCCTTTTTTGGACAGGGACCTACGAGCAGTACTTC
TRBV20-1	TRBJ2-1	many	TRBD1	CSARAPWTGDQFF	TGCAGTGCTAGAGCACCGTGGACAGGGGACCAGTTCTTC
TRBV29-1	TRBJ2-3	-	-	CSVEGATSTDTQYF	TGCAGCGTTGAAGGGGCTACTAGCACAGATACGCAGTATTTT
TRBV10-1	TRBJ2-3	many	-	CASSDRADTQYF	TGCGCCAGCAGTGACAGGGCCGATACGCAGTATTTT
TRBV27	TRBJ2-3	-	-	CASSLTGTAYTQYF	TGTGCCAGCAGCCTGACGGGGACGGCATATACGCAGTATTTT
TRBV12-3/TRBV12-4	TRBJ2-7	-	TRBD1	CASSPWDSNEQYF	TGTGCCAGCAGTCCCTGGGACAGCAACGAGCAGTACTTC
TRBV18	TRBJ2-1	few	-	CASSPPEGAEQFF	TGTGCCAGCTCACCACCGGAAGGTGCTGAGCAGTTCTTC
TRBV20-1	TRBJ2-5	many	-	CSASLTGLKETQYF	TGCAGTGCGTCCCTTACTGGCCTAAAGGAGACCCAGTACTTC
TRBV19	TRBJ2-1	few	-	CASSNPRLIISTEQFF	TGTGCCAGTAGTAACCCCCGACTTATCATATCCACTGAGCAGTTCTTC
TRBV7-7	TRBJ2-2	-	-	CASSPFPGRRDMAGELFF	TGTGCCAGCAGCCCTTTCCCGGGACGGCGGGATATGGCCGGGGAGCTGTTTTTT
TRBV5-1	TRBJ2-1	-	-	CASSSTGREIEDEQFF	TGCGCCAGCAGCTCCACAGGACGGGAGATAGAGGATGAGCAGTTCTTC
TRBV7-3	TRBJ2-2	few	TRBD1	CASSLTDRGNTGELFF	TGTGCCAGCAGCTTAACGGACAGGGGGAACACCGGGGAGCTGTTTTTT
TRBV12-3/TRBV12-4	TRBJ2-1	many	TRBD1	CASSAPGQGRNEQFF	TGTGCCAGCAGTGCTCCGGGACAGGGGAGGAATGAGCAGTTCTTC
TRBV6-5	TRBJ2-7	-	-	CASSYLSGPVSEQYF	TGTGCCAGCAGTTACCTTTCCGGGCCCGTTAGCGAGCAGTACTTC
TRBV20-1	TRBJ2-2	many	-	CSASDTLNTGELFF	TGCAGTGCTAGTGACACCCTAAACACCGGGGAGCTGTTTTTT
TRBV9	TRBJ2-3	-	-	CASSPVVGPTDTQYF	TGTGCCAGCAGCCCCGTTGTGGGTCCCACAGATACGCAGTATTTT
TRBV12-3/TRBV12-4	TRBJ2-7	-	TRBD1	CASSYETGWTEQYF	TGTGCCAGCAGCTACGAGACAGGGTGGACCGAGCAGTACTTC
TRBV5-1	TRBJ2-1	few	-	CASGRTGTSSYNEQFF	TGCGCCAGCGGGAGAACCGGGACCTCATCCTACAATGAGCAGTTCTTC